This T cell receptor (beta chain) was sequenced for a study of blood T cell repertoires in COVID-19 (dated by TCRdb to the early 2020s). Study-level background: Samples from collaborators originated in the United States, Italy and Spain and spanned both the acute and convalescent phases of COVID-19. The dataset comprised deeply sampled blood TCRbeta repertoires from subjects exposed to, actively infected with, or recovered from COVID-19. The material from the prospective study consisted of cDNA or gDNA derived from T cells, B-cell-depleted T cells, or PBMCs. The samples were drawn from two sources: the first 160 participants of the ongoing ImmuneRACE study, and 950 to 1,500 subjects contributed by 6 global collaborators. HLA class I and class II types, where available, came from metadata supplied by the sample provider rather than from assay-based typing. Nearly every sample came with metadata listing a de-identified subject ID, COVID-19 status, age in years and sex. The repertoires were made available in a free public database intended to serve as a resource for research on the immune response to SARS-CoV-2.

TCRbeta CDR3 regions were amplified from genomic DNA by means of the immunoSEQ Assay, a bias-controlled multiplex PCR. Regarding the original processing steps: The number of nucleated cells in each sample was estimated from the amplification of reference gene primers within the assay. Sequence reads were collapsed and filtered to measure the absolute abundance of every unique TCRbeta CDR3 rearrangement. For each sample, productive Simpson clonality was calculated as the square root of Simpson's diversity index across productive rearrangements. TCRdb obtained this table from immuneACCESS and retained in-frame rearrangements with V and J assigned. These tables miss some clones; where compared with another copy, unresolved V genes account for less than half of the shortfall, and the remainder is unexplained. That table is the source of V, J and clone size, and D and trimming were worked out from the DNA. The sample table lists roughly 250,000 clones, about nine tenths of them with a count of one. Under 6.5% of the sample comes from the top ten.

The germline V gene supplies CDR1 SGHRS and CDR2 YFSETQ. The V and J ends are trimmed by 2 bases and 5 bases, leaving 12 bases between them. Measured from the cysteine to the phenylalanine, the CDR3 is 14 residues long. The kept DNA is CDR3 alone, 42 bases in frame from the first base. Participants in the prospective study were enrolled through a virtual design, were aged roughly 18 to 95 years, and lived in approximately 25 United States geographic areas. In the prospective study, participants were assigned to cohorts based on the clinical history participants reported in a screening survey and a study questionnaire. Each participant in the prospective study had whole blood, serum and a nasopharyngeal or oropharyngeal swab collected by mobile phlebotomists. Additional blood draws and questionnaires over an approximately 2-month period could optionally be provided by prospective study participants. Before DNA extraction, blood samples from the prospective study were shipped at room temperature or frozen.

In its sample, this clone was seen once. It has no known antigen specificity. The record has no base qualities; no much larger clone is one base away. Results the study describes overall, beyond this receptor: Clinical and demographic metadata were provided uncurated, with the amount varying by source and participant.

Sequencing input: PBMCs or T cells enriched from blood (not recorded which). The sequence links TRBV5-1 to TRBJ2-3; 6 matching bases give a weak D call of TRBD2. The source is a woman aged 25 to 45 with acute COVID-19. The DNA sequence follows: TGCGCCAGCAGCTTTGGACAAGCGGGAGATACGCAGTATTTT. This codes for CASSFGQAGDTQYF.